The following is a TCR beta chain sequence with its context. The source of the sample is a study of technical replicates of blood from a few donors. Assay: immunoSEQ multiplex PCR; the TCRdb copy retains only in-frame clones and omits some. The sample carries about 88,000 clones, 85% to 95% recorded once. The receptor's source is a human donor in good health. Sequencing used T cells isolated from PBMCs.

The DNA of the CDR3 is TGTGCCAGCAGTTTATGGGTCCGGGGGGGATATGAAAAACTGTTTTTT. This translates into CASSLWVRGGYEKLFF. The V gene is TRBV28, the J gene TRBJ1-4; perhaps TRBD1 as D (5 bases). Germline V gene data show CDR1 as MDHEN and CDR2 as SYDVKM. V gave up 0 bases and J gave up 6 bases, with 14 bases separating them. CDR3 length: 16 residues.